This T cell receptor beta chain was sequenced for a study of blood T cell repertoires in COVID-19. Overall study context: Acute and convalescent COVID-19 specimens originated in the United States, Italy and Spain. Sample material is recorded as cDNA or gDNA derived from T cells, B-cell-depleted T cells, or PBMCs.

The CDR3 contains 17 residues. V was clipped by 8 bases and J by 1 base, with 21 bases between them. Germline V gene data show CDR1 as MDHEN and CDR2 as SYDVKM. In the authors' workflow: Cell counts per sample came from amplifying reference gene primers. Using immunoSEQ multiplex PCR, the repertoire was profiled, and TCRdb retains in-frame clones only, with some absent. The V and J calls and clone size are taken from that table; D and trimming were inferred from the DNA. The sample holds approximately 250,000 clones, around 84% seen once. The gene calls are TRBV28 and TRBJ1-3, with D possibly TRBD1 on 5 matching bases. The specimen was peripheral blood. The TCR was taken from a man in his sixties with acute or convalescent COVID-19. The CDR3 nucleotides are TGTGCCAGCGCAGATGCCTGGGGGGGTGGATCTGGAAACACCATATATTTT. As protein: CASADAWGGGSGNTIYF.